This entry concerns a single TCR beta chain. The data stem from a study of regulatory T cells in long-lasting Graves disease. TCR beta libraries were built with iRepertoire HTBI primers and Arm-PCR of CDR3 regions. MiXCR, applied by TCRdb to the multiplex PCR reads, yields one record per CDR3 protein. The table shows about 440,000 distinct CDR3 sequences, with around 14% occurring only once. Time point defined: newly diagnosed GD, antithyroid drugs for less than 3 months. PBMC-derived RNA was used for the TCR library. These data also featured in a second study, about T cells in Graves' hyperthyroidism and ophthalmopathy.

Specimen: peripheral blood mononuclear cells (PBMCs), collected at new diagnosis, from a patient treated with antithyroid drugs. This clonotype was obtained from a woman aged 25 to 39 with Graves disease.

CDR3 DNA sequence: TGCGCCAGCAGCCTGCTTCTGGGCGGGGACAGGGAGACTCGGGGTGGCAATGAGCAGTTCTTC. Residues: CASSLLLGGDRETRGGNEQFF. The chain uses TRBV5-1 and TRBJ2-1, with TRBD1 matching over 9 bases. The CDR3 is 21 amino acids. Trimming took 4 bases from V and 6 from J; bases not matched to a gene: 26. The V gene's germline CDR1 is SGHRS and CDR2 YFSETQ.